What follows are 5 T cell receptor beta chains derived from one specimen sequenced in a study of cytomegalovirus exposure and HLA in healthy donors. It was with 60 Vbeta and 13 Jbeta primers that the PCR ran. TCRdb keeps only in-frame clones here, not all; method: immunoSEQ multiplex PCR. Among about 180,000 clones listed, around 76% were seen once. The sequencing input was PBMCs. Receptor source: a man between 35 and 55 years old in good health and CMV-seronegative.

To note about this clone: A junction boundary mismatches the germline segment, possibly from a read error. This chain connects TRBV19 to TRBJ2-5; 11 positions match TRBD1. CDR1 is LNHDA and CDR2 is SQIVND in the germline V gene (reference sequence). The CDR3 is made up of 15 amino acids. DNA for the CDR3: TGTGCCAGCAGTATCTCCGGGACAGGGGGAGAGACCCAGTACTTC. This translates into CASSISGTGGETQYF.

This chain links TRBV5-1 with TRBJ2-5; no clear D gene. V was pared by 1 base and J by 0 bases, with 10 bases between. The CDR3 consists of 15 residues. Germline loops: CDR1 SGHRS, CDR2 YFSETQ. Here the CDR3 reads CASSLFLADQETQYF. The DNA of the CDR3 is TGCGCCAGCAGCTTGTTTCTCGCGGACCAAGAGACCCAGTACTTC.

The rearrangement uses TRBV18 and TRBJ2-5; TRBD1 might be the D (6 bases). Per the germline V gene, CDR1 is KGHSH and CDR2 is LQKENI. With 1 base removed from V and 6 bases from J, the gap between germline ends came to 18 bases. The CDR3 length is 16 residues. DNA of the CDR3: TGTGCCAGCTCACCACGTGCTGGGGCAGGGGAAAAGACCCAGTACTTC. Its protein is CASSPRAGAGEKTQYF.

The CDR3: CASSYNSDTQYF. DNA for the CDR3: TGCGCCAGCAGCTATAATAGTGATACGCAGTATTTT. This chain joins TRBV5-1 and TRBJ2-3; D remains ambiguous. The CDR3 runs 12 residues. CDR1 is SGHRS and CDR2 is YFSETQ in the germline V gene. V was shortened by 3 bases and J by 6 bases, with 8 bases between the two germline ends.

The chain couples TRBV4-3 to TRBJ2-5; the match to TRBD1 covers 7 bases. Germline V gene sequence: CDR1 LGHNA, CDR2 YSLEER. The CDR3 runs to 14 residues. Unmatched junction bases numbered 4, after V lost 1 base and J lost 5 bases. CDR3 sequence (DNA): TGCGCCAGCAGCCAAGCACAGGGGTATGAGACCCAGTACTTC. As protein: CASSQAQGYETQYF.